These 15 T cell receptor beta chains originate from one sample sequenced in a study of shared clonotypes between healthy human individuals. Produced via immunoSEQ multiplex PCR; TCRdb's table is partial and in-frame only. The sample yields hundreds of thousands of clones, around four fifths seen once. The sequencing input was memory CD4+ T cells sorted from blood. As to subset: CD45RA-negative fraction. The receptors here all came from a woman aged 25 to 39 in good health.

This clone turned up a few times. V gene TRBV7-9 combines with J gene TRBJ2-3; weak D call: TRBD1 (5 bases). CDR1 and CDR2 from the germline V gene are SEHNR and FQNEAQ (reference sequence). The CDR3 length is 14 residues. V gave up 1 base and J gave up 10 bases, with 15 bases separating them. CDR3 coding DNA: TGTGCCAGCAGCTTAGGCCCCCCCCAGGGCCCGCAGTATTTT. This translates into CASSLGPPQGPQYF.

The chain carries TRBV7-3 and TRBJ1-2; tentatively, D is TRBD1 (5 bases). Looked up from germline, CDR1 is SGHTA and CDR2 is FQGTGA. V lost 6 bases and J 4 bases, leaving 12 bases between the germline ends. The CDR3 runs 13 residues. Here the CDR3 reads CASSPQGSYGYTF. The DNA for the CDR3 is TGTGCCAGCAGTCCTCAGGGTAGCTATGGCTACACCTTC.

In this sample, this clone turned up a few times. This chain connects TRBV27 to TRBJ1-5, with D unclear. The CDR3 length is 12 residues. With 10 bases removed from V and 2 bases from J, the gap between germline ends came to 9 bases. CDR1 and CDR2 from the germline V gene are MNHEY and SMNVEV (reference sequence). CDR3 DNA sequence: TGTGCCACCTATGGAGGCAATCAGCCCCAGCATTTT. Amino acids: CATYGGNQPQHF.

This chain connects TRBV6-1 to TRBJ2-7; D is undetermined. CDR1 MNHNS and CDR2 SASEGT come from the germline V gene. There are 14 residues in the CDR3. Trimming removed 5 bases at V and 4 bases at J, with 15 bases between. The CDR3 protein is CASSTARTKYEQYF. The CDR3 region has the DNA TGTGCCAGCAGTACAGCCCGCACTAAGTACGAGCAGTACTTC.

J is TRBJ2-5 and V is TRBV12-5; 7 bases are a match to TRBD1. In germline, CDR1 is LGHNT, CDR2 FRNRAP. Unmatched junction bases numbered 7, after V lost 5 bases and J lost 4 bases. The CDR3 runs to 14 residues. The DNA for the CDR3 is TGTGCTAGTGGTACCGACAGGGTGGGAGAGACCCAGTACTTC. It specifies CASGTDRVGETQYF.

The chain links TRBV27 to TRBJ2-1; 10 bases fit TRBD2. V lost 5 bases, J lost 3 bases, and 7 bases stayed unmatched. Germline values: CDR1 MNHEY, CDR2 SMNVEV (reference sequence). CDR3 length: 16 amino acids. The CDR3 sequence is CASSPTRLAGYNEQFF. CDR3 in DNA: TGTGCCAGCAGTCCTACAAGACTAGCGGGCTACAATGAGCAGTTCTTC.

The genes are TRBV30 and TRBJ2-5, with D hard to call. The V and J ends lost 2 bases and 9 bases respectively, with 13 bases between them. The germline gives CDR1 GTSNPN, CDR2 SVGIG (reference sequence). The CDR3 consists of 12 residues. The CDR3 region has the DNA TGTGCCTGGAGTCACCCCGGTCAACCCCAGTACTTC. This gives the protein CAWSHPGQPQYF.

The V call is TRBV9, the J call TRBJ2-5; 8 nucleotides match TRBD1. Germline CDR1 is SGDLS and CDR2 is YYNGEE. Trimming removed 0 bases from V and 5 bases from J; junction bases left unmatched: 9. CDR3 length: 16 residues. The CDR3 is CASSVEHRGWAETQYF. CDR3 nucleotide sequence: TGTGCCAGCAGCGTAGAACACAGGGGGTGGGCGGAGACCCAGTACTTC.

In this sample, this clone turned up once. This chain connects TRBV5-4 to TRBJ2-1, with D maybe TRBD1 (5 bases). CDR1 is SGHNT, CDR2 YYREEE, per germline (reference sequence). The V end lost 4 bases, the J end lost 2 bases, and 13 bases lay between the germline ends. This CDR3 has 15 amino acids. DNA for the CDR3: TGTGCCAGCAGCCTAGGGGCTAGTGCCTACAATGAGCAGTTCTTC. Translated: CASSLGASAYNEQFF.

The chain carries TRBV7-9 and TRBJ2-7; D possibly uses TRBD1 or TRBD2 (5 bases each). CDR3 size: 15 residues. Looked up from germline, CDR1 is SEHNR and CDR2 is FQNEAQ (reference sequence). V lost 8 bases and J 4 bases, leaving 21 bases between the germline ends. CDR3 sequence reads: CASAKSGTVKYEQYF. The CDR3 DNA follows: TGTGCCAGCGCGAAAAGTGGGACGGTCAAATACGAGCAGTACTTC.

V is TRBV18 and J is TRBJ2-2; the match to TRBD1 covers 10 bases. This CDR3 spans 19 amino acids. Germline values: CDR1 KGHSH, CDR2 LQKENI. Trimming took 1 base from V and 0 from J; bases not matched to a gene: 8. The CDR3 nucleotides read TGTGCCAGCTCACCACTAGGGACAGGGGCCATTGCGAACACCGGGGAGCTGTTTTTT. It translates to CASSPLGTGAIANTGELFF.

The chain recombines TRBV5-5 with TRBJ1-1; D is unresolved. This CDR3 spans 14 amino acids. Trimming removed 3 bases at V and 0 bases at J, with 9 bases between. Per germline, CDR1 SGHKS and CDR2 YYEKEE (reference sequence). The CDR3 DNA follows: TGTGCCAGCAGCTGGATGTCCGTGAACACTGAAGCTTTCTTT. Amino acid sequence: CASSWMSVNTEAFF.

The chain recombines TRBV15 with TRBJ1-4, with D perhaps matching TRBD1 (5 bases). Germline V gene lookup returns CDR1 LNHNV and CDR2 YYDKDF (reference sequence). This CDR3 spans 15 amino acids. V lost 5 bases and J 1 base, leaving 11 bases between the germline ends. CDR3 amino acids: CATSVTGGTNEKLFF. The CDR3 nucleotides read TGTGCCACCAGCGTAACAGGAGGAACTAATGAAAAACTGTTTTTT.

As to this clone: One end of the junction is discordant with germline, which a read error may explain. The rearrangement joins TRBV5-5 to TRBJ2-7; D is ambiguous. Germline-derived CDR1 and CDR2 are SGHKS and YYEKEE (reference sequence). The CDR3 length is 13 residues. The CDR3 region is CASSLAQTYEQYF. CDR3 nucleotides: TGTGCCAGCAGTTTGGCCCAGACCTACGAGCAGTACTTC.

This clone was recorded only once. CDR3 DNA: TGTGCCAGCAGTGCACAGGCTGAAGCTTTCTTT. This gives the protein CASSAQAEAFF. The chain uses TRBV2 and TRBJ1-1; tentatively, D is TRBD1 (5 bases). Deletions cut 4 bases from V and 6 bases from J, with 6 bases between. The germline V gene encodes CDR1 SNHLY and CDR2 FYNNEI. The CDR3 runs to 11 residues.